A selection of T cell receptor beta chains follows, all from one sample in a study of chemoradiotherapy in HPV16-positive cancers. The table came from immunoSEQ multiplex PCR; TCRdb's copy has only in-frame clones and leaves some out. Of over 7,000 clones listed, 80% were seen once; the top ten hold 1.5% to 2%. Sampling was done from a patient who underwent chemoradiotherapy. Source of these receptors: a human donor with HPV-associated anogenital cancer. CDR3s include the opening cysteine and the closing phenylalanine or tryptophan. The D gene is left open where the match is weak.

d_call j_call v_call cdr3_nt cdr3_aa
TRBD1 TRBJ1-3 TRBV19 TGTGCCAGTAGTGACAGGGTGAACACCATATATTTT CASSDRVNTIYF
NA TRBJ2-3 TRBV30 TGTGCCTGGGGGTCTAGCACAGATACGCAGTATTTT CAWGSSTDTQYF
NA TRBJ2-6 TRBV6-4 TGTGCCAGCAGTCAGTCCAGATCTGGGGCCAACGTCCTGACTTTC CASSQSRSGANVLTF
NA TRBJ1-1 TRBV7-9 TGTGCCAGCAGCTTTCCTAGGGTCGCTACGAACACTGAAGCTTTCTTT CASSFPRVATNTEAFF
TRBD1 TRBJ2-1 TRBV6-4 TGTGCCAGCAGTGACTCTGGGACAGGGGGGAATGAGCAGTTCTTC CASSDSGTGGNEQFF
TRBD1 TRBJ1-4 TRBV2 TGTGCCAGCATGGGACAGTTTAATGAAAAACTGTTTTTT CASMGQFNEKLFF
TRBD2 TRBJ2-7 TRBV28 TGTGCCAGCGAAGCGGGAAGCTCCTACGAGCAGTACTTC CASEAGSSYEQYF
TRBD1 TRBJ2-1 TRBV10-3 TGTGCCATCATTAAACAGGGGGGTGATGAGCAGTTCTTC CAIIKQGGDEQFF
NA TRBJ1-1 TRBV6-4 TGTGTGGTACATTTGCCACTGAACACTGAAGCTTTCTTT CVVHLPLNTEAFF
TRBD1 TRBJ1-4 TRBV5-1 TGCGCCAGCAGTCCCACAGGGGGCCCGACTAATGAAAAACTGTTTTTT CASSPTGGPTNEKLFF